These 14 T cell receptor beta chains originate from one sample sequenced in a study of blood T cell repertoires in COVID-19. Libraries were prepared by immunoSEQ multiplex PCR; TCRdb keeps only in-frame clonotypes and omits some of them. The table has some 39,000 clones, 86% seen once. The sequencing sample was made of peripheral blood. These receptors all stem from a man in his forties with active COVID-19.

This chain's CDR3 is CSVEDLIRNSGVYMYQETQYF. The DNA for the CDR3 is TGCAGCGTTGAAGATCTAATTAGGAATAGCGGGGTATATATGTACCAAGAGACCCAGTACTTC. V gene TRBV29-1 combines with J gene TRBJ2-5; 8 nucleotides line up with TRBD2. CDR1 and CDR2 from the germline V gene are SQVTM and ANQGSEA. This CDR3 has 21 amino acids. Losses at the gene ends were 0 bases for V and 0 bases for J; bases not matched to a gene: 21.

The rearrangement joins TRBV29-1 to TRBJ2-7, with TRBD1 identical over 7 bases. Per the germline V gene, CDR1 is SQVTM and CDR2 is ANQGSEA. This CDR3 region has 14 residues. J lost 3 bases, V lost 6 bases, and 11 bases had no gene match. In nucleotides, the CDR3 is TGCAGCGTCGAAAAGACAGGGAAATACTACGAGCAGTACTTC. Its protein product is CSVEKTGKYYEQYF.

The V and J genes are TRBV27 and TRBJ2-1, with D maybe TRBD2 (5 bases). This CDR3 region has 18 residues. The ends were cut back, 3 bases at V and 4 bases at J, with 22 bases in the middle. The germline V gene encodes CDR1 MNHEY and CDR2 SMNVEV (reference sequence). CDR3 bases: TGTGCCAGCAGTTTTCGAGGGTTAGGGCGGGCGTCTTACAATGAGCAGTTCTTC. Translated, it gives CASSFRGLGRASYNEQFF.

This clone was seen only once. V usage is TRBV27 and J usage is TRBJ1-5, with TRBD1 as a possible D gene (5 bases). The germline gives CDR1 MNHEY, CDR2 SMNVEV (reference sequence). The V gene lost 3 bases and the J gene lost 5 bases, with 17 bases spanning the gap. The CDR3 has 16 amino acids. CDR3 sequence (DNA): TGTGCCAGCAGTTTTCCGGACAAAAATCTCGATCAGCCCCAGCATTTT. It is translated as CASSFPDKNLDQPQHF.

The rearrangement joins TRBV3-1 (or the pseudogene TRBV3-2) to TRBJ2-3, with TRBD2 identical over 7 bases. Trimming cost V 5 bases and J 0 bases; bases outside gene matches: 8. The CDR3 contains 16 residues. Germline assignment: CDR1 LGHDT and CDR2 YNNKEL (reference sequence). Here the CDR3 reads CASSDYSGRSTDTQYF. In DNA form, the CDR3 reads TGTGCCAGCAGCGATTATAGCGGGCGGAGCACAGATACGCAGTATTTT.

The V call is TRBV7-8, the J call TRBJ2-7; the match to TRBD2 covers 13 bases. The junction had 15 bases not matched to a gene; V was cut back by 5 bases and J by 2 bases. The germline gives CDR1 SGHVS, CDR2 FQNEAQ. The length of the CDR3 is 19 residues. CDR3 in DNA: TGTGCCAGCAGCCCACGGACTAGCGGGAGTGTTCTGAGTCCCTACGAGCAGTACTTC. Its protein is CASSPRTSGSVLSPYEQYF. Full variable domain (remainder filled in from reference TRBV7-8 and TRBJ2-7): GAGVSQSPRYKVAKRGQDVALRCDPISGHVSLFWYQQALGQGPEFLTYFQNEAQLDKSGLPSDRFFAERPEGSVSTLKIQRTQQEDSAVYLCASSPRTSGSVLSPYEQYFGPGTRLTVT.

The chain uses TRBV5-5 and TRBJ1-1, with no clear D. V dropped 0 bases and J dropped 1 base, with 10 bases sitting between them. CDR3 length: 15 amino acids. CDR1 SGHKS and CDR2 YYEKEE come from the germline V gene (reference sequence). CDR3 sequence (DNA): TGTGCCAGCAGCTTGGCCCCTCCAGGGAACACTGAAGCTTTCTTT. It codes for CASSLAPPGNTEAFF.

The V call is TRBV11-2, the J call TRBJ1-1; 8 positions match TRBD1. The germline V gene has CDR1 SGHAT and CDR2 FQNNGV. The V gene end was trimmed by 5 bases and the J gene end by 2 bases; junction bases not matched to a gene: 10. The CDR3 covers 16 residues. CDR3 in amino acids: CASSPRAGGGNTEAFF. For the CDR3, the DNA is TGTGCCAGCAGCCCCAGGGCAGGGGGCGGTAACACTGAAGCTTTCTTT.

CDR3 amino acids: CASSLAQQGTYNEQFF. CDR3 nucleotide sequence: TGTGCCAGCAGCTTAGCGCAGCAGGGAACTTACAATGAGCAGTTCTTC. This sequence joins TRBV7-8 and TRBJ2-1; the D gene is possibly TRBD1 (5 bases). Trimming cost V 0 bases and J 4 bases, with 13 bases left between them. CDR1 and CDR2 (germline): SGHVS, FQNEAQ. CDR3 size: 16 residues.

V gene TRBV11-1 combines with J gene TRBJ2-1; 9 bases are a match to TRBD1. The CDR3 runs 15 residues. The V and J ends lost 4 bases and 2 bases, in that order; junction bases with no gene match: 3. Looked up from germline, CDR1 is SGHAT and CDR2 is FQDESV (reference sequence). The CDR3 loop reads CASSSGQGTYNEQFF. The DNA for the CDR3 is TGTGCCAGCAGCTCCGGACAGGGGACCTACAATGAGCAGTTCTTC.

The chain employs TRBV7-8 and TRBJ2-3; perhaps TRBD2 as D (6 bases). V shed 5 bases and J shed 2 bases, with 32 bases lying between them. Germline CDR1 SGHVS, CDR2 FQNEAQ. The CDR3 has 21 amino acids. This chain's CDR3 is CASSPPAYGRETQPTTDTQYF. CDR3 DNA: TGTGCCAGCAGCCCCCCTGCATATGGGCGGGAAACCCAGCCGACCACAGATACGCAGTATTTT. The full variable domain, completed using reference TRBV7-8 and TRBJ2-3, is GAGVSQSPRYKVAKRGQDVALRCDPISGHVSLFWYQQALGQGPEFLTYFQNEAQLDKSGLPSDRFFAERPEGSVSTLKIQRTQQEDSAVYLCASSPPAYGRETQPTTDTQYFGPGTRLTVL.

J is TRBJ2-1 and V is TRBV6-1, with TRBD2 identical over 9 bases. Germline CDR1 MNHNS, CDR2 SASEGT. The CDR3 sequence is 16 residues long. V lost 2 bases, J lost 6 bases, and 8 bases stayed unmatched. CDR3 bases: TGTGCCAGCAGTGAAAGGGCCTTAGCGGGAGTCAATGAGCAGTTCTTC. It translates to CASSERALAGVNEQFF.

The chain employs TRBV18 and TRBJ2-5, with TRBD2 as a possible D gene (6 bases). The CDR3 length is 12 residues. Trimming shortened V by 8 bases and J by 1 base, and 8 bases separated the two germline ends. The germline CDR1 and CDR2 sequences are KGHSH and LQKENI. CDR3 sequence: CASGEVQETQYF. The CDR3 region has the DNA TGTGCCAGCGGGGAGGTCCAAGAGACCCAGTACTTC.

The J gene is TRBJ2-3, the V gene TRBV6-4; 8 nucleotides line up with TRBD1. V trimming: 8 bases; J trimming: 2 bases; junction bases outside the gene matches: 6. Germline V CDR1 and CDR2: MRHNA, SNTAGT. The CDR3 sequence is 14 residues long. CDR3 sequence: CASARTGFTDTQYF. The DNA of the CDR3 is TGTGCCAGCGCTAGGACAGGGTTCACAGATACGCAGTATTTT.